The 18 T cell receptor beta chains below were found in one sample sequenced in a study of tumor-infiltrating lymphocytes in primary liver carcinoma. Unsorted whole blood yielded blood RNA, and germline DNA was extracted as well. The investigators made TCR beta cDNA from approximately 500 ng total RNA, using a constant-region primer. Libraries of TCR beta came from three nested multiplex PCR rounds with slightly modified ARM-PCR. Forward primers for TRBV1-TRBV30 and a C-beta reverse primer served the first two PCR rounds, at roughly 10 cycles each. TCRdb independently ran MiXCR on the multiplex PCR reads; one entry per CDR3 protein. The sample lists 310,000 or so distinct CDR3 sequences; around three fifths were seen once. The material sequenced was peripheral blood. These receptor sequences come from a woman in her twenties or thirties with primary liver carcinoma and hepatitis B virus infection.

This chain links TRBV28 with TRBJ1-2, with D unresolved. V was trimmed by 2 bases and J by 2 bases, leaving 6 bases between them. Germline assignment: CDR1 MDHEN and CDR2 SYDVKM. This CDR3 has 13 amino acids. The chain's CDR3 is CASSLPGNYGYTF. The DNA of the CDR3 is TGTGCCAGCAGTTTACCAGGAAACTATGGCTACACCTTC.

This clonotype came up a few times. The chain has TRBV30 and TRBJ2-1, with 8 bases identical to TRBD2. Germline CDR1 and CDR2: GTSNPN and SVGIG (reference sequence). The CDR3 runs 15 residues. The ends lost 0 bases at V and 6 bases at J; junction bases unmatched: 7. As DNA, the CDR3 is TGTGCCTGGAGTGTCGGAGCGGGACTAGTCAATGAGCAGTTCTTC. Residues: CAWSVGAGLVNEQFF.

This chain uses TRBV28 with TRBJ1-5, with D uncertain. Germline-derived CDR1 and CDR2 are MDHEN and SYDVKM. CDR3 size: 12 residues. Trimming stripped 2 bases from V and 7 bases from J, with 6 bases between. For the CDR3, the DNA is TGTGCCAGCAGTTTACAAGGACAGCCCCAGCATTTT. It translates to CASSLQGQPQHF.

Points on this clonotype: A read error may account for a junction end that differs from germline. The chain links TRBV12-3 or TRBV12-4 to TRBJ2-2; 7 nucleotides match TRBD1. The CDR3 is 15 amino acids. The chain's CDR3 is CVSGAPTGYTGELFF. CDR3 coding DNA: TGTGTCAGCGGTGCCCCGACAGGGTATACCGGGGAGCTGTTTTTT.

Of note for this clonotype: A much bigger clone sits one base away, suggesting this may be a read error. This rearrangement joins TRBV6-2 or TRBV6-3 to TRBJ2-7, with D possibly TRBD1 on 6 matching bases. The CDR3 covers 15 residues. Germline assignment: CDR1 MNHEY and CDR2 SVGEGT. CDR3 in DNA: TGTGCCAGCATTGGATGGGACATTTCTTCCTACAAGCAGTACTTC. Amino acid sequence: CASIGWDISSYKQYF.

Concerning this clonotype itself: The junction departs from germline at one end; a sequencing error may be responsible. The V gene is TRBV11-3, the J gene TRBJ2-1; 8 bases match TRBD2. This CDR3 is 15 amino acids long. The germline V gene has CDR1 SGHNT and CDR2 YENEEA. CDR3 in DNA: TGTACCAGCAGCCTCGGGAATAGCGGGGCCAATGGGCAGTTCTTC. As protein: CTSSLGNSGANGQFF.

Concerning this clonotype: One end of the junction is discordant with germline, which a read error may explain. The CDR3 bases are TGTACCAGCAGCTTTAGAGGTGAGCAGTCCTTC. As protein: CTSSFRGEQSF. The V and J genes are TRBV11-2 and TRBJ2-1; D unresolved. CDR3 size: 11 residues. Per germline, CDR1 SGHAT and CDR2 FQNNGV.

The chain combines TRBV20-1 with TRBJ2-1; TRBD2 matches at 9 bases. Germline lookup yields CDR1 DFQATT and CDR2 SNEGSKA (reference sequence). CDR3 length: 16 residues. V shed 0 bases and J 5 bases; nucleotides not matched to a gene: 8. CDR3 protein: CSAREGFLAGNNEQFF. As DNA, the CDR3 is TGCAGTGCTAGAGAGGGGTTTCTAGCGGGGAACAATGAGCAGTTCTTC.

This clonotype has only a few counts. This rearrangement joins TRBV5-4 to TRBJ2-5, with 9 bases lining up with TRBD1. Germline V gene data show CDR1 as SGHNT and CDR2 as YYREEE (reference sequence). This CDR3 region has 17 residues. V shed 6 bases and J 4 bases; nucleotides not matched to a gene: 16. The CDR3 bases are TGTGCCAGCACCCCAGACTTCGGACAGGGGCATGGAGAGACCCAGTACTTC. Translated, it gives CASTPDFGQGHGETQYF.

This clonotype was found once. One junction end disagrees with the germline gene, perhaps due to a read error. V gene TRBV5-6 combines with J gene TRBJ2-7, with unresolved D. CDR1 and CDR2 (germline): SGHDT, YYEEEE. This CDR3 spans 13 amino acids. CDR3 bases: TGTGCCAGCAGCTTACATGCCGTGCGAAGAAAGGTTTTC. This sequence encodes CASSLHAVRRKVF. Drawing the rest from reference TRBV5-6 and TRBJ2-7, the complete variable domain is DAGVTQSPTHLIKTRGQQVTLRCSPKSGHDTVSWYQQALGQGPQFIFQYYEEEERQRGNFPDRFSGHQFPNYSSELNVNALLLGDSALYLCASSLHAVRRKVFGPGTRLTVT.

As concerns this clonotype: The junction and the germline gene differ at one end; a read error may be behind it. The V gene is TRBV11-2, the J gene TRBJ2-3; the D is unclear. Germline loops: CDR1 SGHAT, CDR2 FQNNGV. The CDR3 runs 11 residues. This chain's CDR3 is CAGSTLDRQYF. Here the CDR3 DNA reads TGTGCCGGCAGCACATTGGATAGGCAGTATTTT.

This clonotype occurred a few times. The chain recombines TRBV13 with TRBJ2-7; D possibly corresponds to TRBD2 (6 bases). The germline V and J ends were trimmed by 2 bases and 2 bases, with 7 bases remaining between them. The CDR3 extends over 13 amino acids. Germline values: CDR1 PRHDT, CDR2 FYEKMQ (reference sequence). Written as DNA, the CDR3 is TGTGCCAGCAGCTTACCGGGGGCCTACGAGCAGTACTTC. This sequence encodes CASSLPGAYEQYF.

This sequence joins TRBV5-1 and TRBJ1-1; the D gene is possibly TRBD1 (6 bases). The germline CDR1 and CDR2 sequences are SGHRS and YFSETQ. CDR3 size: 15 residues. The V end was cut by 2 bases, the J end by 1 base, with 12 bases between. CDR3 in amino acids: CASSLQGPGNTEAFF. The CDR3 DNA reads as TGCGCCAGCAGCTTACAGGGCCCCGGGAACACTGAAGCTTTCTTT.

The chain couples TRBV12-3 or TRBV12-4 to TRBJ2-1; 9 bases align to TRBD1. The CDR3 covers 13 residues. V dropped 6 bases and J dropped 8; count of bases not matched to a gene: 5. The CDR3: CASSGTGYDEQFF. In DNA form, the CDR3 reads TGTGCCAGCAGCGGGACAGGGTACGATGAGCAGTTCTTC.

The CDR3 sequence: CASSPTGQMNTEAFF. CDR3 sequence (DNA): TGTGCCAGCTCACCAACCGGACAGATGAACACTGAAGCTTTCTTT. This chain connects TRBV18 to TRBJ1-1; D might be TRBD1 (6 bases). In germline, CDR1 is KGHSH, CDR2 LQKENI. CDR3 length equals 15 residues. V lost 2 bases and J 0 bases, leaving 10 bases between the germline ends.

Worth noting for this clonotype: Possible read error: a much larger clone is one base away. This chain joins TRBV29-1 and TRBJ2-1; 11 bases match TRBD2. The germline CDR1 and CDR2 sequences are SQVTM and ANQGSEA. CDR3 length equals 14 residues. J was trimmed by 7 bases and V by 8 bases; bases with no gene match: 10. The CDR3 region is CSSGSGRAANEQFF. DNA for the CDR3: TGCAGCTCCGGTAGCGGGAGGGCCGCGAATGAGCAGTTCTTC.

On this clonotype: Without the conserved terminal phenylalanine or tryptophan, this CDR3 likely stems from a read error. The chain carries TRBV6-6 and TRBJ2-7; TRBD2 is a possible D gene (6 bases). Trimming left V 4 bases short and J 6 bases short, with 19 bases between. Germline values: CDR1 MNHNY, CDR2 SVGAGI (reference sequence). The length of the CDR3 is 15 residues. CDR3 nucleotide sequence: TGTGCCAGCAGTTTGGAGGGTACCCTCCGAGCCGAGCAGTACCTC. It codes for CASSLEGTLRAEQYL.

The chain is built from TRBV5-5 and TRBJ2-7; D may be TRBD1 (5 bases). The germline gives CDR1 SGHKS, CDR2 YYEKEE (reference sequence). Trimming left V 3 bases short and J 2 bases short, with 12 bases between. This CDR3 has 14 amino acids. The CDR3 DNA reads TGTGCCAGCAGCTATGACAGTGTACCCTACGAGCAGTACTTC. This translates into CASSYDSVPYEQYF.